These T cell receptor beta chains were read from a single sample in a study of T-cell reconstitution after alpha-beta-depleted transplantation in children. TCRdb passed the PCR reads through MiXCR, listing each CDR3 protein once. The repertoire includes 440,000 or so distinct CDR3 sequences, approximately 41% of them detected once, and 27% sits in the top ten. The sample here was PBMCs, taken before TCRalphabeta/CD19-depleted stem cell transplant. The origin of the receptors is a girl aged 2 to 9 with aplastic anemia, due to receive a stem cell transplant. The CDR3 runs from the conserved cysteine through the conserved F or W. The order of the fields is CDR3 protein, CDR3 DNA, J gene, V gene, clone size, D gene. D genes are given only for firm matches. Clone size, where shown, is once, few, many, or a class for clones that have expanded.

CDR3: CASSLRSAHGPQHF; DNA: TGTGCCAGCAGCTTGCGTTCGGCTCATGGGCCCCAGCATTTT; J: TRBJ1-5; V: TRBV5-6; size: many; D: -
CDR3: CASGGNQPQHF; DNA: TGTGCCAGCGGGGGCAATCAGCCCCAGCATTTT; J: TRBJ1-5; V: TRBV19; size: many; D: -
CDR3: CAWSPLGVWETQYF; DNA: TGTGCCTGGAGTCCCCTGGGGGTATGGGAGACCCAGTACTTC; J: TRBJ2-5; V: TRBV30; size: -; D: -
CDR3: CASSVPTGLDTDTQYF; DNA: TGTGCCAGCAGTGTGCCGACTGGTTTGGACACAGATACGCAGTATTTT; J: TRBJ2-3; V: TRBV25-1; size: -; D: -
CDR3: CASRWGGRSYNEQFF; DNA: TGTGCCAGCAGATGGGGAGGGCGCTCCTACAATGAGCAGTTCTTC; J: TRBJ2-1; V: TRBV12-3/TRBV12-4; size: -; D: TRBD2
CDR3: CSAIGQATNEKLFF; DNA: TGCAGCGCAATCGGACAAGCAACTAATGAAAAACTGTTTTTT; J: TRBJ1-4; V: TRBV29-1; size: many; D: -
CDR3: CASSLERRDPATNEKLFF; DNA: TGTGCCAGCAGCTTAGAACGCCGAGACCCTGCAACTAATGAAAAACTGTTTTTT; J: TRBJ1-4; V: TRBV11-2; size: -; D: -
CDR3: CASSLNLDPNPGYTF; DNA: TGTGCCAGCAGTCTAAACCTTGACCCTAACCCAGGCTACACCTTC; J: TRBJ1-2; V: TRBV28; size: -; D: -
CDR3: CAISGGGGEQYF; DNA: TGTGCCATCAGCGGGGGGGGTGGCGAGCAGTACTTC; J: TRBJ2-7; V: TRBV10-3; size: -; D: TRBD2
CDR3: CASSFSGQATYEQYF; DNA: TGTGCCAGCAGTTTCTCGGGACAGGCCACCTACGAGCAGTACTTC; J: TRBJ2-7; V: TRBV28; size: few; D: TRBD1
CDR3: CSVSRDNYEQYF; DNA: TGCAGCGTGTCCCGGGACAACTACGAGCAGTACTTC; J: TRBJ2-7; V: TRBV29-1; size: -; D: -
CDR3: CASSFSGGETQYF; DNA: TGTGCCAGCAGTTTCTCTGGGGGAGAGACCCAGTACTTC; J: TRBJ2-5; V: TRBV28; size: -; D: -
CDR3: CASSTLTGGNYNEQFF; DNA: TGTGCCAGCAGTACCCTGACAGGGGGCAACTACAATGAGCAGTTCTTC; J: TRBJ2-1; V: TRBV6-5; size: many; D: TRBD1
CDR3: CASSPPGLAGGLEFF; DNA: TGTGCCAGCAGCCCTCCCGGACTAGCGGGGGGGTTAGAGTTCTTC; J: TRBJ2-1; V: TRBV7-2; size: few; D: TRBD2
CDR3: CSARDTGTSGSYNEQFF; DNA: TGCAGTGCTAGAGATACGGGGACTAGCGGGTCCTACAATGAGCAGTTCTTC; J: TRBJ2-1; V: TRBV20-1; size: -; D: TRBD2
CDR3: CASSEGLQTSTDTQYF; DNA: TGTGCCAGCAGCGAAGGCCTGCAGACTAGCACAGATACGCAGTATTTT; J: TRBJ2-3; V: TRBV7-9; size: -; D: -
CDR3: CASGTGDFTGELFF; DNA: TGCGCCAGCGGGACAGGGGATTTCACTGGGGAGCTGTTTTTT; J: TRBJ2-2; V: TRBV5-1; size: -; D: TRBD1
CDR3: CAGRTSGRPDTQYF; DNA: TGTGCCGGCAGGACTAGCGGGAGACCAGATACGCAGTATTTT; J: TRBJ2-3; V: TRBV2; size: few; D: TRBD2
CDR3: CASSPDGQGIYEQYF; DNA: TGTGCCAGCAGCCCCGACGGACAGGGGATCTACGAGCAGTACTTC; J: TRBJ2-7; V: TRBV5-6; size: -; D: TRBD1
CDR3: CAIRAGPNTEAFF; DNA: TGTGCCATCAGGGCAGGACCGAACACTGAAGCTTTCTTT; J: TRBJ1-1; V: TRBV10-3; size: few; D: -
CDR3: CASRPSTGWETQYF; DNA: TGTGCCAGCAGGCCGTCGACAGGCTGGGAGACCCAGTACTTC; J: TRBJ2-5; V: TRBV27; size: few; D: -
CDR3: CSASSVRGYGQPQHF; DNA: TGCAGTGCTAGCTCGGTCAGGGGGTATGGGCAGCCCCAGCATTTT; J: TRBJ1-5; V: TRBV20-1; size: -; D: TRBD1
CDR3: CASFGQGLTDTQYF; DNA: TGTGCCAGCTTCGGACAGGGTCTCACAGATACGCAGTATTTT; J: TRBJ2-3; V: TRBV18; size: -; D: TRBD1
CDR3: CSARGGAVGAFF; DNA: TGCAGTGCTAGAGGGGGGGCCGTGGGGGCTTTCTTT; J: TRBJ1-1; V: TRBV20-1; size: -; D: -
CDR3: CASSLSSTGETQYF; DNA: TGTGCCAGCAGTTTGAGTTCTACGGGTGAGACCCAGTACTTC; J: TRBJ2-5; V: TRBV12-3/TRBV12-4; size: many; D: -
CDR3: CASRFSSGSSYEQYF; DNA: TGTGCCAGCAGGTTTTCTTCGGGAAGCTCCTACGAGCAGTACTTC; J: TRBJ2-7; V: TRBV7-2; size: -; D: -
CDR3: CAISESLDLLSGNTIYF; DNA: TGTGCCATCAGTGAGTCCCTTGACTTACTCTCTGGAAACACCATATATTTT; J: TRBJ1-3; V: TRBV10-3; size: -; D: -
CDR3: CSATSGRPPYEQYF; DNA: TGCAGTGCTACCAGCGGGAGGCCGCCCTACGAGCAGTACTTC; J: TRBJ2-7; V: TRBV20-1; size: many; D: TRBD2
CDR3: CSALEGAPSNYGYTF; DNA: TGCAGTGCCCTAGAAGGCGCCCCGTCGAACTATGGCTACACCTTC; J: TRBJ1-2; V: TRBV20-1; size: -; D: -